Listed below are T cell receptor beta chains from one sample, sequenced in a study of blood T cell repertoires in COVID-19. Generated by immunoSEQ multiplex PCR, the TCRdb table keeps only in-frame clones and is missing some. The repertoire consists of about 260,000 clones, with about 91% occurring once and the leading ten covering just over 2.5%. Sequenced: peripheral blood. These receptor sequences come from a young adult with COVID-19, enrolled during active disease. CDR3s include the opening cysteine and the closing phenylalanine or tryptophan. A D gene is named only where the DNA matches it firmly. Clone size appears in some rows only: once, few, many, or a class for an expanded clone.

V	J	D	size	DNA	CDR3
TRBV28	TRBJ2-2	-	-	TGTGCCAGCAGTTTAAGAAAGGGGAGGGGGAGCGGGACCGGGGAGCTGTTTTTT	CASSLRKGRGSGTGELFF
TRBV2	TRBJ2-7	TRBD2	-	TGTGCCAGCAGTGATCCCCGAGGACTAGCGGGAGGGGGGTCTGCCTACGAGCAGTACTTC	CASSDPRGLAGGGSAYEQYF
TRBV27	TRBJ2-7	TRBD2	-	TGTGCCAGCAGGAGGTCCGGGACTAGCGGCTACGAGCAGTACTTC	CASRRSGTSGYEQYF
TRBV24-1	TRBJ2-1	TRBD2	-	TGTGCCACCAGTAGCCTAGCGGGAGGCCATGAGCAGTTCTTC	CATSSLAGGHEQFF
TRBV30	TRBJ1-6	TRBD1	-	TGTGCCTGGAGTGGGGGGGATCGACAGGGAAGTTCACCCCTCCACTTT	CAWSGGDRQGSSPLHF
TRBV4-1	TRBJ2-1	TRBD1	-	TGCGCCAGCAGCCAAGACCGGACAGGGGGGTGGAATGAGCAGTTCTTC	CASSQDRTGGWNEQFF
TRBV6-5	TRBJ1-3	-	-	TGTGCCAGCAGCCTACAGGGACCCTCTGGAAACACCATATATTTT	CASSLQGPSGNTIYF
TRBV9	TRBJ1-4	-	-	TGTGCCAGCAGCGTAAGACACCAGGGGGAAAAACTGTTTTTT	CASSVRHQGEKLFF
TRBV6-5	TRBJ1-1	TRBD1	-	TGTGCCAGCAGTCATACAGGGGCGAACACTGAAGCTTTCTTT	CASSHTGANTEAFF
TRBV6-1	TRBJ1-6	TRBD1	few	TGTGCCAGCAGTGAAGCGACAGGGGTCAATTCACCCCTCCACTTT	CASSEATGVNSPLHF
TRBV25-1	TRBJ2-3	TRBD1	-	TGTGCCAGCAGTGAGGACAGGGGTCATACAGATACGCAGTATTTT	CASSEDRGHTDTQYF
TRBV7-7	TRBJ1-1	-	-	TGTGCCAGCAGCCTGACAATAAACACTGAAGCTTTCTTT	CASSLTINTEAFF
TRBV5-1	TRBJ1-1	-	-	TGCGCCAGCGGCGGGCGAGGAAGGGAAGCTTTCTTT	CASGGRGREAFF
TRBV24-1	TRBJ2-3	TRBD2	few	TGTGCCACCAGTGATCACCCTAGCGGGACGAGCACAGATACGCAGTATTTT	CATSDHPSGTSTDTQYF
TRBV5-1	TRBJ1-2	TRBD1	-	TGCGCCAGCAGCCCAGGGACAGGGGATGGCTACACCTTC	CASSPGTGDGYTF
TRBV2	TRBJ2-5	-	-	TGTGCCAGCACCCAGGAGGGGCGGGAGACCCAGTACTTC	CASTQEGRETQYF
TRBV7-9	TRBJ2-7	TRBD2	-	TGTGCCAGCAGCTCTAGCGGGGACTCCTACGAGCAGTACTTC	CASSSSGDSYEQYF
TRBV2	TRBJ1-2	-	-	TGTGCCAGCAGTTTACAGGGTAGTGCTAACTATGGCTACACCTTC	CASSLQGSANYGYTF
TRBV7-9	TRBJ2-5	TRBD2	-	TGTGCCACCATCCTACTAGCGGGAGGTGAAGAGACCCAGTACTTC	CATILLAGGEETQYF
TRBV3-1/TRBV3-2	TRBJ2-6	TRBD1	-	TGTGCCAGCAGCCAAAGGTGGACAGGATCTGGGGCCAACGTCCTGACTTTC	CASSQRWTGSGANVLTF
TRBV15	TRBJ1-2	TRBD1	-	TGTGCCACCAGCAGAGAAGCAACAGGGGACTATGGCTACACCTTC	CATSREATGDYGYTF
TRBV7-8	TRBJ1-6	TRBD1	-	TGTGCCAGCAGCTCGGACAGGGGTTCACCCCTCCACTTT	CASSSDRGSPLHF
TRBV27	TRBJ2-6	TRBD1	-	TGTGCCAGCCGGGACAGGTTATCTGGGGCCAACGTCCTGACTTTC	CASRDRLSGANVLTF
TRBV30	TRBJ2-5	TRBD1	-	TGTGCCTGGTCAGGGGGCGTCAGACAAGAGACCCAGTACTTC	CAWSGGVRQETQYF
TRBV6-4	TRBJ1-1	TRBD1	-	TGTGCCAGCAGACCCACAGGGGGCTCCGCTGAAGCTTTCTTT	CASRPTGGSAEAFF
TRBV19	TRBJ1-4	-	-	TGTGCCAGTAGTCCCGGGGACGGACAGATTAATGAAAAACTGTTTTTT	CASSPGDGQINEKLFF
TRBV19	TRBJ1-6	TRBD1	-	TGTGCCAGTAGTTTCGGGACAGTGTCTTCACCCCTCCACTTT	CASSFGTVSSPLHF
TRBV18	TRBJ2-1	-	-	TGTGCCAGCTCACCCTCCCCAGGGGTGTCCTACAATGAGCAGTTCTTC	CASSPSPGVSYNEQFF
TRBV2	TRBJ1-1	TRBD1	-	TGTGCCAGCAGTGAAACGGGGGACAGTTATGAAGCTTTCTTT	CASSETGDSYEAFF
TRBV6-5	TRBJ2-1	TRBD1	-	TGTGCCAGCAGTCCCCGACAGGGGGGCTACAATGAGCAGTTCTTC	CASSPRQGGYNEQFF
TRBV9	TRBJ2-2	TRBD2	-	TGTGCCAGCAGCGTACGGCGGGAGCCGAACACCGGGGAGCTGTTTTTT	CASSVRREPNTGELFF
TRBV12-5	TRBJ2-1	TRBD2	once	TGTGCTAGTGGATTCTCGAAAGCGGGGAAGGGGATCAATGAGCAGTTCTTC	CASGFSKAGKGINEQFF
TRBV18	TRBJ2-7	-	-	TGTGCCAGCTCACCTGGGACTCCCTTCGGTCACCAATACGAGCAGTACTTC	CASSPGTPFGHQYEQYF
TRBV4-2	TRBJ2-1	-	-	TGTGCCAGCAGCCAAGAGAGGGGTGGGGGGAATGAGCAGTTCTTC	CASSQERGGGNEQFF
TRBV5-4	TRBJ2-7	TRBD2	-	TGTGCCAGCAGCAGGTACAAGCTTGGGACTAGCGGGATCTACGAGCAGTACTTC	CASSRYKLGTSGIYEQYF
TRBV10-1	TRBJ2-5	-	-	TGCGCCAGCAGTGGCCGGGATCAAGAGACCCAGTACTTC	CASSGRDQETQYF
TRBV5-5	TRBJ1-2	TRBD1	-	TGTGCCAGCAGCTGGGGACAGAATTTTCTCTATGGCTACACCTTC	CASSWGQNFLYGYTF
TRBV20-1	TRBJ1-5	-	-	TGCAGTGCTAGTCCTAGGGGGGGGTTTGGGAATCAGCCCCAGCATTTT	CSASPRGGFGNQPQHF
TRBV2	TRBJ1-5	-	-	TGTGCCAGCAAGGGGTCCCGGACCCAGCATTTT	CASKGSRTQHF
TRBV18	TRBJ1-1	-	-	TGTGCCAGCTCACCACCAGGGGTAACTGAAGCTTTCTTT	CASSPPGVTEAFF
TRBV5-1	TRBJ1-2	-	-	TGCGCCAGCAGCTTGGAGCGACCCCCGGTAGGCTATGGCTACACCTTC	CASSLERPPVGYGYTF
TRBV2	TRBJ2-7	-	-	TGTGCCACCGCACAGAACTCCTACGAGCAGTACTTC	CATAQNSYEQYF
TRBV19	TRBJ2-1	-	-	TGTGCCAGTAGTATAATGGCTGACAATGAGCAGTTCTTC	CASSIMADNEQFF
TRBV14	TRBJ2-1	-	-	TGTGCCAGCAGCCAAGATGGATTGGGGGGTTCAAGGAATGAGCAGTTCTTC	CASSQDGLGGSRNEQFF
TRBV7-2	TRBJ2-5	-	-	TGTGCCAGCAGCCTCGGGACTGTCCAAGAGACCCAGTACTTC	CASSLGTVQETQYF
TRBV7-2	TRBJ2-7	TRBD2	-	TGTGCCAGCAGCCAGACTAGCGGGAGCGCCTACGAGCAGTACTTC	CASSQTSGSAYEQYF
TRBV28	TRBJ2-2	-	-	TGTGCCAGCATTGAGGGTTACACCGGGGAGCTGTTTTTT	CASIEGYTGELFF
TRBV6-5	TRBJ1-1	-	-	TGTGCCAGCAGTTACGGGTCGGCAGGAACAAATTCATTT	CASSYGSAGTNSF
TRBV14	TRBJ2-4	TRBD1	-	TGTGCCAGCAGCCGCGGACAGGGAGTGGGCAGGAACATTCAGTACTTC	CASSRGQGVGRNIQYF
TRBV24-1	TRBJ2-1	TRBD2	-	TGTGCCACCAGTGAGCCTAGCGGGAAGGTTGGCAATGAGCAGTTCTTC	CATSEPSGKVGNEQFF